This T cell receptor (beta chain) was recorded in a study of shared clonotypes between healthy human individuals. Naive-designated CD8 cells lacked CD45RO, were positively enriched for CCR7, and omitted terminally differentiated effector memory CD45RA+ cells. Adult donors, all healthy and HIV-negative, had no recent acute infections or vaccinations. Nashville, Tennessee was home to all donors, who were Caucasian adults. Germline CDR1 is DFQATT and CDR2 is SNEGSKA (reference sequence). Trimming stripped 3 bases from V and 5 bases from J, with 6 bases between. The CDR3 loop spans 11 amino acids. Clones were read by immunoSEQ multiplex PCR, and TCRdb kept only the in-frame ones, dropping some. The table includes approximately 2,000,000 clones, 93% detected once.

The rearrangement uses TRBV20-1 and TRBJ2-3; D unresolved. The specimen was naive CD8+ T cells from PBMCs. This TCR derives from a man younger than 30 in good health. Some clones in this sample may be carry-over from other donors' samples. Here the CDR3 DNA reads TGCAGTGCTAGGTTTCTAGATACGCAGTATTTT. Protein sequence: CSARFLDTQYF.